The entry below gives a single TCR beta chain sequence along with its context. The data derive from a study of blood T cell repertoires in COVID-19. About the research overall: From the United States, Italy and Spain came samples of acute and convalescent COVID-19. T cells, B-cell-depleted T cells, or PBMCs provided the cDNA or gDNA that served as material.

Germline V gene lookup returns CDR1 SGHTA and CDR2 FQGNSA. The CDR3 is 15 amino acids. J was trimmed by 1 base and V by 5 bases; bases with no gene match: 4. Enrollment of patients from Seattle took place during active infection, with longitudinal follow-up. TCRdb's copy holds only in-frame clones and misses some; the assay was immunoSEQ multiplex PCR. The table includes around 190,000 clones, around 83% detected once. The chain joins TRBV7-2 to TRBJ2-1, with 8 bases fitting TRBD2. This sequence was found in an older woman with COVID-19, enrolled during active disease. Material: peripheral blood. The CDR3 sequence is CASSPGRESYNEQFF. For the CDR3, the DNA is TGTGCCAGCAGCCCCGGGAGGGAATCCTACAATGAGCAGTTCTTC.